The clone carrying this TCR beta chain was picked up many times. Its antigen is not identified. The CDR3 extends 3 residues past the end of the read, so its final part is completed from the germline J gene. Profiling relied on immunoSEQ multiplex PCR, and the TCRdb table lists in-frame clones only, not all of them. There are around 60,000 clones in the sample, none observed a single time. Heparinized whole blood, roughly 5 to 8.5 ml, came from each donor. This entry belongs to a study of T cell clonality in common variable immunodeficiency. Study-level points and caveats: Compared with healthy controls, CVID subjects showed increased TCRbeta clonality, mostly in about a third. What drives increased CVID clonality needs T cell subpopulation sequencing.

The CDR3 contains 14 residues. The germline V gene encodes CDR1 LGHNT and CDR2 FRNRAP. The ends were cut back, 3 bases at V and 1 base at J, with 9 bases in the middle. The receptor was isolated from a person aged 18 to 75 in good health. The chain is built from TRBV12-5 and TRBJ1-1; no firm D call. Sequencing used peripheral blood mononuclear cells. The part of the CDR3 DNA that was read is TGTGCTAGTGGTTTAAGACAAGAGAACACTGAA. The encoded protein is CASGLRQENTE. The complete CDR3 sequence is CASGLRQENTEAFF.